Sequencing of this T cell receptor (beta chain) was carried out in a study of blood T cell repertoires in COVID-19. Study summary: The analysed material was cDNA or gDNA that came from T cells, B-cell-depleted T cells, or PBMCs.

V shed 4 bases and J 0 bases; nucleotides not matched to a gene: 5. CDR1 and CDR2 from the germline V gene are SGHNT and YYREEE (reference sequence). The CDR3 is 16 residues long. Profiled with immunoSEQ multiplex PCR; TCRdb holds only in-frame clones, not every one. This repertoire shows over 70,000 clones, about 87% found once; its top ten account for almost 7%. Sequencing was carried out using peripheral blood. The chain joins TRBV5-4 to TRBJ1-4; TRBD1 aligns across 8 bases. This sequence was found in a woman of 80 years or more with acute or convalescent COVID-19. CDR3 region: CASSKTGEATNEKLFF. The CDR3 DNA reads TGTGCCAGCAGCAAGACAGGGGAAGCAACTAATGAAAAACTGTTTTTT.